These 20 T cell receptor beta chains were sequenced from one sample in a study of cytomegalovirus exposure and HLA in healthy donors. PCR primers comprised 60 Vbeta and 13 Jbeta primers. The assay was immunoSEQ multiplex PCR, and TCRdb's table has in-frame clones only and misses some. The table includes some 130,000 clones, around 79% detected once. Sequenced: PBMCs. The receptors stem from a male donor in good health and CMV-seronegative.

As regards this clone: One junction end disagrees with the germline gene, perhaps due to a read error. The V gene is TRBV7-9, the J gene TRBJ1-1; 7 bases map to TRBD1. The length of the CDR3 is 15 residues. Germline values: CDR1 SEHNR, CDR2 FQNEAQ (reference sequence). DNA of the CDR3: TGTTCCAGCAGCTTAGCTGGAGGGGGCGCGACTGAAGCTTTCTTT. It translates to CSSSLAGGGATEAFF.

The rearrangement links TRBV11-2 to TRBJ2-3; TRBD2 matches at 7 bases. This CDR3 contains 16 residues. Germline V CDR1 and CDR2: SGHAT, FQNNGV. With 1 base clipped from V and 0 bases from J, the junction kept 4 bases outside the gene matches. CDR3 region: CASSLVAGLSTDTQYF. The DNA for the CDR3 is TGTGCCAGCAGCTTAGTAGCGGGTCTTAGCACAGATACGCAGTATTTT.

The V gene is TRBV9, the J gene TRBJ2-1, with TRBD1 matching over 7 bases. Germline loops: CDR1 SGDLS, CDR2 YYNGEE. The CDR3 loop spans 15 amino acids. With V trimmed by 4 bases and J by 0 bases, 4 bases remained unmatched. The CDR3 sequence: CASSLGGTSYNEQFF. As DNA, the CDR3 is TGTGCCAGCAGCTTAGGGGGCACCTCCTACAATGAGCAGTTCTTC.

The CDR3 protein is CASSLATSGSSYEQYF. In nucleotides, the CDR3 is TGTGCCAGCAGCTTAGCGACTAGCGGGAGCTCCTACGAGCAGTACTTC. V usage is TRBV11-2 and J usage is TRBJ2-7; 12 bases line up with TRBD2. CDR1 and CDR2 (germline): SGHAT, FQNNGV. CDR3 size: 16 residues. V shed 1 base and J 0 bases; nucleotides not matched to a gene: 1.

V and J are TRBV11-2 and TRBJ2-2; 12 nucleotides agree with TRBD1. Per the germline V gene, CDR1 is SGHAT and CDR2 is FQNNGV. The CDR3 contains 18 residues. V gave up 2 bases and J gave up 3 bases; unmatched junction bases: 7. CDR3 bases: TGTGCCAGCAGCTTAAGGGACAGGGGGCGTTCATACACCGGGGAGCTGTTTTTT. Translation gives CASSLRDRGRSYTGELFF.

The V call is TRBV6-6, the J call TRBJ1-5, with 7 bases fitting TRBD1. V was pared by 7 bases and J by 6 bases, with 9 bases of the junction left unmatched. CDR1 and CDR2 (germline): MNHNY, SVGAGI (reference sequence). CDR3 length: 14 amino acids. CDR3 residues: CASTRTGGGQPQHF. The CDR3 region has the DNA TGTGCCAGCACCAGGACAGGTGGGGGTCAGCCCCAGCATTTT.

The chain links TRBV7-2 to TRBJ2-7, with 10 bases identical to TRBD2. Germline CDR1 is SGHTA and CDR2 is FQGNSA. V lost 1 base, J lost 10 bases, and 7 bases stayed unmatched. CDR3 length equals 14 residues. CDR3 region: CASSLVHLAGDQYF. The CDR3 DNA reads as TGTGCCAGCAGCTTAGTACACCTAGCGGGGGACCAGTACTTC.

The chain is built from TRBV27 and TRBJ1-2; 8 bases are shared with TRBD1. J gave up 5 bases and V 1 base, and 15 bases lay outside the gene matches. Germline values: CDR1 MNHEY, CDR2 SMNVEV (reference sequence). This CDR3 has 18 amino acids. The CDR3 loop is CASSLWGQGAGFEYGYTF. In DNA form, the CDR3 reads TGTGCCAGCAGTTTATGGGGCCAGGGGGCAGGTTTCGAATATGGCTACACCTTC.

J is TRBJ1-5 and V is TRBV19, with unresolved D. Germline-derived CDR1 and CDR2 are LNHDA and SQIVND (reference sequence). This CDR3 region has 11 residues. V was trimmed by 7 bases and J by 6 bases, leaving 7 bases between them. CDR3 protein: CASNEGQPQHF. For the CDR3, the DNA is TGTGCCAGTAATGAGGGTCAGCCCCAGCATTTT.

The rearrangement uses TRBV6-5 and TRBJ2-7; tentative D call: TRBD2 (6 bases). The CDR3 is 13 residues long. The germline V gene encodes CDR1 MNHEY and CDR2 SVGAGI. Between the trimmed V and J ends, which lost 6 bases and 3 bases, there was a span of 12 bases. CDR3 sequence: CASRSVGGYEQYF. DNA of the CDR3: TGTGCCAGCAGGAGCGTGGGGGGCTACGAGCAGTACTTC.

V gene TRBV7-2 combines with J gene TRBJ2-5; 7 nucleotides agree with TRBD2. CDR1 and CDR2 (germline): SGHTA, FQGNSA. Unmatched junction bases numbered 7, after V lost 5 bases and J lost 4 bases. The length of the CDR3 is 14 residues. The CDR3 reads CASSLGLDPETQYF. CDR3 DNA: TGTGCCAGCAGCCTTGGACTAGACCCAGAGACCCAGTACTTC.

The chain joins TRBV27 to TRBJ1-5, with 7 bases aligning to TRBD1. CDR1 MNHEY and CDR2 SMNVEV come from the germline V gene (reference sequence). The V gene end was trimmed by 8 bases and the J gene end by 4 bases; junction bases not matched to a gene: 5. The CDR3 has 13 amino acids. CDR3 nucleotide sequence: TGTGCCAGCGGGGAACAGGGGAATCAGCCCCAGCATTTT. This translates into CASGEQGNQPQHF.

CDR3 sequence: CASKGLDLSSYEQYF. The CDR3 DNA sequence: TGTGCCAGCAAAGGACTAGATCTGTCCTCCTACGAGCAGTACTTC. The chain joins TRBV6-1 to TRBJ2-7; 7 bases line up with TRBD2. The V segment lost 7 bases and the J segment 0 bases; nucleotides outside the gene matches: 9. The CDR3 length is 15 residues. From germline, CDR1 is MNHNS and CDR2 SASEGT.

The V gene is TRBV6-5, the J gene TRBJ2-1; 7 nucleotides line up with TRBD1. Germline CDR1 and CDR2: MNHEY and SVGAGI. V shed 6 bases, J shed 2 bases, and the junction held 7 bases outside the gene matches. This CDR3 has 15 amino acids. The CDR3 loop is CASSSTGQPYNEQFF. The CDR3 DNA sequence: TGTGCCAGCAGCAGCACGGGACAGCCCTACAATGAGCAGTTCTTC.

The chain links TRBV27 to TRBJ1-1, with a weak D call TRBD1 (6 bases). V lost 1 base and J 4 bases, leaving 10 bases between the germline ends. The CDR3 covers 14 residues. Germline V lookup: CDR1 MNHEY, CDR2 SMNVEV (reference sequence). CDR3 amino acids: CASSLLGAGTEAFF. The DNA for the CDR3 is TGTGCCAGCAGTTTATTGGGGGCAGGCACTGAAGCTTTCTTT.

The CDR3 sequence is CASSRGTGNTIYF. DNA for the CDR3: TGCGCCAGCAGCAGGGGGACTGGAAACACCATATATTTT. V and J are TRBV4-3 and TRBJ1-3, with a weak D call TRBD1 (6 bases). Per germline, CDR1 LGHNA and CDR2 YSLEER. This CDR3 has 13 residues. Between the trimmed V and J ends, which lost 5 bases and 2 bases, there was a span of 7 bases.

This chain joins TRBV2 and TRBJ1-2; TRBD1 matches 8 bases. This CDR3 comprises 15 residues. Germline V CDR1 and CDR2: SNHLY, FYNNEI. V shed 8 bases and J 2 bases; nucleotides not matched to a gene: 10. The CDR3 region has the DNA TGTGCCAGCGCAGAGAGGGCAGGGGGCAACTATGGCTACACCTTC. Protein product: CASAERAGGNYGYTF.

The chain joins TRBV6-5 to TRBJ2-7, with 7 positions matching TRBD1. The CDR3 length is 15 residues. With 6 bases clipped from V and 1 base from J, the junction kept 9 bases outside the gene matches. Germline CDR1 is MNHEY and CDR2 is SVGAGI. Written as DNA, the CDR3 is TGTGCCAGCAGCCGACTGAGGGACAGATCCTACGAGCAGTACTTC. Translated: CASSRLRDRSYEQYF.

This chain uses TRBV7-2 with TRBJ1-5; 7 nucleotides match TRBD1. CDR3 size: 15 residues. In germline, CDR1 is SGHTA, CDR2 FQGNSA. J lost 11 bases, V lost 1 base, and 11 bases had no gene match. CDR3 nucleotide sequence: TGTGCCAGCAGCTTAGATAGGACAGGTATTTCGGCCCAGCATTTT. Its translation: CASSLDRTGISAQHF.

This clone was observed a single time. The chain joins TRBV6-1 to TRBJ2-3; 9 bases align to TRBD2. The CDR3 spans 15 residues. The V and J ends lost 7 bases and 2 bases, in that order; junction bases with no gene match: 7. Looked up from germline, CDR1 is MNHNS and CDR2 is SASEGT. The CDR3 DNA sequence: TGTGCCAGCATAGGACTAGCGAGAATCACAGATACGCAGTATTTT. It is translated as CASIGLARITDTQYF.